This T cell receptor beta chain stems from a study of graft-versus-host responses after intestinal transplantation. For the study at large: Recipients uniformly received anti-thymocyte globulin induction, followed by tacrolimus and steroids for around 3 years.

The CDR3 length is 13 residues. Trimming cost V 6 bases and J 9 bases, with 15 bases left between them. CDR1 and CDR2 (germline): LNHDA, SQIVND (reference sequence). About this clone: Its matching antigen is unknown.

Data came from immunoSEQ multiplex PCR; TCRdb stores just in-frame clones and leaves some out. The sample has 90,000 to 95,000 clones; 90% to 95% are singletons. Points from the study as a whole: Detection of GvH clones occurred in recipient marrow, and some had their first appearance in ileum or blood.

The sequencing here drew on unstimulated CD8+ T cells sorted from spleen or lymph node cells, taken before intestinal transplant. The V call is TRBV19, the J call TRBJ2-4; D is unresolved. This TCR came from a human donor who received an intestinal transplant. The CDR3 loop is CASSPGGLSIQYF. In DNA, the CDR3 is TGTGCCAGTAGCCCGGGTGGGTTGAGCATTCAGTACTTC.